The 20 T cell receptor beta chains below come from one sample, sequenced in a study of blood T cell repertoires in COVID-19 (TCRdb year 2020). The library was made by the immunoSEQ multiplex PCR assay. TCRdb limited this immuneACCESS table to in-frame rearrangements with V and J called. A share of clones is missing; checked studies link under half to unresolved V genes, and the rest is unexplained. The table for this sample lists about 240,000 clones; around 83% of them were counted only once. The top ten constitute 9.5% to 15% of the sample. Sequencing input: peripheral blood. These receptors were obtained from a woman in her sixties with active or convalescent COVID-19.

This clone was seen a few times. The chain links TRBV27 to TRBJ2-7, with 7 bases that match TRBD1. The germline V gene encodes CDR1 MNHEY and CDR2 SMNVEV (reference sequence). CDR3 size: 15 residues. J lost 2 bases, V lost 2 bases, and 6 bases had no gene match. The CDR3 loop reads CASSLMGTVPYEQYF. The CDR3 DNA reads TGTGCCAGCAGTTTAATGGGGACAGTTCCCTACGAGCAGTACTTC.

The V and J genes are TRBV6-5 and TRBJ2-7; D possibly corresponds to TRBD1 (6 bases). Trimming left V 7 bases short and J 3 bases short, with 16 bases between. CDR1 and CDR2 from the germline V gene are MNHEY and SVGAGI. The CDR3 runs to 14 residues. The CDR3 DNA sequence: TGTGCCAGCACCTTAAACCCAGGGGACTACGAGCAGTACTTC. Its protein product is CASTLNPGDYEQYF.

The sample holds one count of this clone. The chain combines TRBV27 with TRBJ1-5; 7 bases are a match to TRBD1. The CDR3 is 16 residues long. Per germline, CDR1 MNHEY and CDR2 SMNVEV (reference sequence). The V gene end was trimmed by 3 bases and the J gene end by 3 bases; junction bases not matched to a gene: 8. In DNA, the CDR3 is TGTGCCAGCAGTTTGTGGGCAGGGGGTGACAATCAGCCCCAGCATTTT. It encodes CASSLWAGGDNQPQHF.

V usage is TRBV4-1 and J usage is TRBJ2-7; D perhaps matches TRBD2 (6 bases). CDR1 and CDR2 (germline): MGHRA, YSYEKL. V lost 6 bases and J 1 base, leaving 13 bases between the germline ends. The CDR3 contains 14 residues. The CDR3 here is CASSPAAGSYEQYF. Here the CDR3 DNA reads TGCGCCAGCAGTCCTGCCGCGGGGTCCTACGAGCAGTACTTC.

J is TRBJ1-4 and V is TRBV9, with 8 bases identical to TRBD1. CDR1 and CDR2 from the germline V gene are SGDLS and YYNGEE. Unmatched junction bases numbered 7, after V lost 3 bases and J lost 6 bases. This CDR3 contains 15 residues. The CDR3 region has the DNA TGTGCCAGCAGCGCGACCGGGACAGGCCATGAAAAACTGTTTTTT. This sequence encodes CASSATGTGHEKLFF. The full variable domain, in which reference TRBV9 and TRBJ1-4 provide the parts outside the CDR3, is DSGVTQTPKHLITATGQRVTLRCSPRSGDLSVYWYQQSLDQGLQFLIQYYNGEERAKGNILERFSAQQFPDLHSELNLSSLELGDSALYFCASSATGTGHEKLFFGSGTQLSVL.

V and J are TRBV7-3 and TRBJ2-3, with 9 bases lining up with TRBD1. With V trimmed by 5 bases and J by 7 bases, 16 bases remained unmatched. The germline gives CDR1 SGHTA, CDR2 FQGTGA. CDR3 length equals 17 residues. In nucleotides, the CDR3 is TGTGCCAGCAGCCCCCACCCGGGGGGACAGGGAGCCCATACGCAGTATTTT. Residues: CASSPHPGGQGAHTQYF.

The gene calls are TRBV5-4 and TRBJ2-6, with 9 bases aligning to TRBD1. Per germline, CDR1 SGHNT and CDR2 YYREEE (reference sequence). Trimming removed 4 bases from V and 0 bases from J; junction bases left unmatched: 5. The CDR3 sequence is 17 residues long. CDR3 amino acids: CASSKGTGNSGANVLTF. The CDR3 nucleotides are TGTGCCAGCAGCAAAGGGACAGGGAACTCTGGGGCCAACGTCCTGACTTTC.

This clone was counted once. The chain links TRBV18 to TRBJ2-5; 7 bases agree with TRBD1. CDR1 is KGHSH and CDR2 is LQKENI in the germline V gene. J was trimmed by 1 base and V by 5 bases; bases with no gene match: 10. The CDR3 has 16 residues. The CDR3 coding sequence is TGTGCCAGCTCAGCCCTACAGGGGAAAGGCCAAGAGACCCAGTACTTC. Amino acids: CASSALQGKGQETQYF.

Written as DNA, the CDR3 is TGTGCCAGCAGTCCATCCACTGGCTCCTACAATGAGCAGTTCTTC. As protein: CASSPSTGSYNEQFF. The chain combines TRBV6-6 with TRBJ2-1; D ambiguous. This CDR3 region has 15 residues. Trimming cost V 5 bases and J 0 bases, with 11 bases left between them. Looked up from germline, CDR1 is MNHNY and CDR2 is SVGAGI (reference sequence).

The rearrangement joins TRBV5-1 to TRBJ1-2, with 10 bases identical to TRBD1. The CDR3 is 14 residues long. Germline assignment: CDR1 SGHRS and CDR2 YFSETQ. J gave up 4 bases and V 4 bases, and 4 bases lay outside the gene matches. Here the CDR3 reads CASSLDRGVYGYTF. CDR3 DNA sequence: TGCGCCAGCAGCCTGGACAGGGGGGTCTATGGCTACACCTTC.

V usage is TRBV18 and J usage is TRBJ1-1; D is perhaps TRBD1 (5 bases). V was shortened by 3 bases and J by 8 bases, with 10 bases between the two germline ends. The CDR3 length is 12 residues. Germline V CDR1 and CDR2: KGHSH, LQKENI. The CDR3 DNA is TGTGCCAGCTCACCCCAGGGAAGGGAAGCTTTCTTT. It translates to CASSPQGREAFF.

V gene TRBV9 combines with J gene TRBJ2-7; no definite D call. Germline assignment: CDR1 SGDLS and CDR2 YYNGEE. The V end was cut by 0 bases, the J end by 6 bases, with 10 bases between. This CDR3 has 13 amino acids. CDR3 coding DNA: TGTGCCAGCAGCGTAGTTTCATCGAGCGAGCAGTACTTC. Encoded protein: CASSVVSSSEQYF.

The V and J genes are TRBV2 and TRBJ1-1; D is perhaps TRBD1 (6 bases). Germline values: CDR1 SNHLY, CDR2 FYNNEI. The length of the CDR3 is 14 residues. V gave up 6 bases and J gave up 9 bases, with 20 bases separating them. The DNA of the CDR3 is TGTGCCAGCAGGTTACAGGGTACGGGTCGCAAAGCTTTCTTT. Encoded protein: CASRLQGTGRKAFF.

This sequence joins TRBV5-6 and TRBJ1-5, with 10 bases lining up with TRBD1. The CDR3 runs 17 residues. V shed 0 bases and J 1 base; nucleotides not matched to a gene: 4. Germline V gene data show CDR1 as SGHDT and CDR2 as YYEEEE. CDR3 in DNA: TGTGCCAGCAGCTTGGGGGGGACAGGGGCAAGCAATCAGCCCCAGCATTTT. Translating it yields CASSLGGTGASNQPQHF. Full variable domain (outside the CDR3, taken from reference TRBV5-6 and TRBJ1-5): DAGVTQSPTHLIKTRGQQVTLRCSPKSGHDTVSWYQQALGQGPQFIFQYYEEEERQRGNFPDRFSGHQFPNYSSELNVNALLLGDSALYLCASSLGGTGASNQPQHFGDGTRLSIL.

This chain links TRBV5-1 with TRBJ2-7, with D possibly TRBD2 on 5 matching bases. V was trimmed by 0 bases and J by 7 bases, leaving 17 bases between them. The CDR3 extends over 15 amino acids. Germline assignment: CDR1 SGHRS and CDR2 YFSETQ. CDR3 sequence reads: CASSLAPGGVGEQYF. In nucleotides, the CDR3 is TGCGCCAGCAGCTTGGCGCCAGGAGGCGTGGGGGAGCAGTACTTC. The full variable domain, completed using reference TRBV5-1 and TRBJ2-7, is KAGVTQTPRYLIKTRGQQVTLSCSPISGHRSVSWYQQTPGQGLQFLFEYFSETQRNKGNFPGRFSGRQFSNSRSEMNVSTLELGDSALYLCASSLAPGGVGEQYFGPGTRLTVT.

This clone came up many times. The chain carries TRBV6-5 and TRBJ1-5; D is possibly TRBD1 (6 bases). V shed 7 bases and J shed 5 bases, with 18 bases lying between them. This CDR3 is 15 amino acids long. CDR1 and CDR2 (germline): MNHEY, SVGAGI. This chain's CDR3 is CASKRAGTQYQPQHF. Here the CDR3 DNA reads TGTGCCAGCAAAAGAGCGGGGACACAATATCAGCCCCAGCATTTT.

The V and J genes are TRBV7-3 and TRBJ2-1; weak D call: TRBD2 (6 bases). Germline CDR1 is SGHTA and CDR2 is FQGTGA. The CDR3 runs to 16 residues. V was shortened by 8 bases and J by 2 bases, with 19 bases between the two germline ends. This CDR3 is CASARGGGGAYNEQFF. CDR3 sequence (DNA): TGTGCCAGCGCCCGGGGAGGCGGCGGGGCCTACAATGAGCAGTTCTTC.

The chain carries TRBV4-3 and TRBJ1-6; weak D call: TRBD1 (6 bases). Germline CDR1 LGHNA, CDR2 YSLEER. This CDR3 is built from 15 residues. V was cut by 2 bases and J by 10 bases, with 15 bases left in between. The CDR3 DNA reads TGCGCCAGCAGCCAAAACAGGGCCCTTGGGTCACCCCTCCACTTT. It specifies CASSQNRALGSPLHF.

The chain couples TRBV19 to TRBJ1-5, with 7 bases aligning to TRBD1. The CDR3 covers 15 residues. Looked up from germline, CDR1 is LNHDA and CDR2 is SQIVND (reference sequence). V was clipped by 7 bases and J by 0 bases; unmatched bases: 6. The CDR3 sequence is CASTPTGNSNQPQHF. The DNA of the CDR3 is TGTGCCAGTACCCCGACAGGGAATAGCAATCAGCCCCAGCATTTT.

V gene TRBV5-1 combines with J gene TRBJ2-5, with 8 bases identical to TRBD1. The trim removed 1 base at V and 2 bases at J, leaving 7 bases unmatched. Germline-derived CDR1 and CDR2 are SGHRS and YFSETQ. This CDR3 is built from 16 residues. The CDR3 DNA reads TGCGCCAGCAGCTTGTCAGGGGGCAGAGGGCAAGAGACCCAGTACTTC. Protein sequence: CASSLSGGRGQETQYF.